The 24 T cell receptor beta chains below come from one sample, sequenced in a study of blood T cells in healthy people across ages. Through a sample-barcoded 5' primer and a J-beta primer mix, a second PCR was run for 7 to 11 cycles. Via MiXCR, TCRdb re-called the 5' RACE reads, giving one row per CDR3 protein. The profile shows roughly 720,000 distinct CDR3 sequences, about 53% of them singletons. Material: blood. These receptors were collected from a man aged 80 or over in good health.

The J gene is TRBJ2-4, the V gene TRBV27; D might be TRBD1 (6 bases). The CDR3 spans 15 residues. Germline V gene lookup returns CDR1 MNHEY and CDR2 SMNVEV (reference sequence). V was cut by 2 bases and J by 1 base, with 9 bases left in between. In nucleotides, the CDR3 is TGTGCCAGCAGTTTAGGGGACATGGCCAAAAACATTCAGTACTTC. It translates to CASSLGDMAKNIQYF.

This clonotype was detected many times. In DNA, the CDR3 is TGTGCCAGCAGCCGGACTAGCGGCAACAATGAGCAGTTCTTC. Its protein product is CASSRTSGNNEQFF. The rearrangement joins TRBV12-3 or TRBV12-4 to TRBJ2-1, with 10 bases fitting TRBD2. This CDR3 is 14 amino acids long. The junction had 4 bases not matched to a gene; V was cut back by 6 bases and J by 5 bases.

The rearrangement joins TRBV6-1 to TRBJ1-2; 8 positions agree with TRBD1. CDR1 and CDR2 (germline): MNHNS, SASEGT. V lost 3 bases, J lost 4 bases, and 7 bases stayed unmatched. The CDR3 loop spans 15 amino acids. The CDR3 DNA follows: TGTGCCAGCAGTGAGCCGGGACAGGCTCTCTATGGCTACACCTTC. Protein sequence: CASSEPGQALYGYTF.

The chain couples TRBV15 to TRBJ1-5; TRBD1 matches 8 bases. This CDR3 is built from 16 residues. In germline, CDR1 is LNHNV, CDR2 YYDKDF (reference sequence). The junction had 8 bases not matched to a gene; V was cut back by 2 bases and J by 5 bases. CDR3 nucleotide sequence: TGTGCCACCAGCAGATTCAGACAGGGGCAAGATCAGCCCCAGCATTTT. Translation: CATSRFRQGQDQPQHF. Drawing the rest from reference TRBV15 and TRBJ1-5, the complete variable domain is DAMVIQNPRYQVTQFGKPVTLSCSQTLNHNVMYWYQQKSSQAPKLLFHYYDKDFNNEADTPDNFQSRRPNTSFCFLDIRSPGLGDTAMYLCATSRFRQGQDQPQHFGDGTRLSIL.

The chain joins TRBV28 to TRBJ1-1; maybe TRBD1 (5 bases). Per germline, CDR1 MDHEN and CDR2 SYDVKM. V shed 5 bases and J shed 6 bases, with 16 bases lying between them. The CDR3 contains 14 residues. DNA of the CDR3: TGTGCCAGCAGTGCCGGGGGACCTAGGCCTGAAGCTTTCTTT. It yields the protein CASSAGGPRPEAFF. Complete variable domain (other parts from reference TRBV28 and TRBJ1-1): DVKVTQSSRYLVKRTGEKVFLECVQDMDHENMFWYRQDPGLGLRLIYFSYDVKMKEKGDIPEGYSVSREKKERFSLILESASTNQTSMYLCASSAGGPRPEAFFGQGTRLTVV.

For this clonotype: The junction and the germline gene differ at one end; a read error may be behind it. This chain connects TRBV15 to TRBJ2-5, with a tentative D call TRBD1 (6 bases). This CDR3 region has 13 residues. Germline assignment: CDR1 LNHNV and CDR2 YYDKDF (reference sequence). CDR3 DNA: TGTGCCACCAATGGGGGCTTTCAAGAGACCCGGTACTTC. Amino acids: CATNGGFQETRYF. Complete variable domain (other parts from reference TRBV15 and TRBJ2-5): DAMVIQNPRYQVTQFGKPVTLSCSQTLNHNVMYWYQQKSSQAPKLLFHYYDKDFNNEADTPDNFQSRRPNTSFCFLDIRSPGLGDTAMYLCATNGGFQETRYFGPGTRLLVL.

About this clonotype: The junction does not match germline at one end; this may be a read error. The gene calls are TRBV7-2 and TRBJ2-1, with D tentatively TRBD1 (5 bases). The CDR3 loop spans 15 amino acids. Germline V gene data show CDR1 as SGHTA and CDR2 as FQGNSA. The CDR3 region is CASNLDNRPNSEQFF. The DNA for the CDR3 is TGTGCCAGCAACTTAGACAACAGGCCGAACAGTGAGCAGTTCTTC.

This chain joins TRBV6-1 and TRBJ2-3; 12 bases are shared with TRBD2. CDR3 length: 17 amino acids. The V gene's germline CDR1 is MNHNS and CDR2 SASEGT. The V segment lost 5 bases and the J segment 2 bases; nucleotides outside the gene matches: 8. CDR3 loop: CASSTPTSGSPTDTQYF. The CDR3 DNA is TGTGCCAGCAGTACCCCGACTAGCGGGAGCCCCACAGATACGCAGTATTTT.

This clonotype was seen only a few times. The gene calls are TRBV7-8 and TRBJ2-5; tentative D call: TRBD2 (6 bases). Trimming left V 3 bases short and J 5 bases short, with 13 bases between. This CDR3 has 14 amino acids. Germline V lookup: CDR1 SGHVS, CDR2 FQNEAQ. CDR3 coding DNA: TGTGCCAGCAGCTTCCCGCGGCTAGCGGAGACCCAGTACTTC. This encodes CASSFPRLAETQYF.

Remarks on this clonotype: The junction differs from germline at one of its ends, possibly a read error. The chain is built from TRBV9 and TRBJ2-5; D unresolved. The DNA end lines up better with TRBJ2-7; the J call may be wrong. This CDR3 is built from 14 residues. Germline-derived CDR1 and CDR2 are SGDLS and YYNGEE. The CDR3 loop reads CASSVGAFSSEQYF. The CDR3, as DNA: TGTGCCAGCAGCGTAGGGGCGTTCTCCTCCGAGCAGTACTTC.

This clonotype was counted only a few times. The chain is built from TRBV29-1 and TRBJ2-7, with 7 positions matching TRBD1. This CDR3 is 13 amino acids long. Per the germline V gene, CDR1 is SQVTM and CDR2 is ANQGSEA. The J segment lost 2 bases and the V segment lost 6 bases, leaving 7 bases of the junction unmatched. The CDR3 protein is CSVGQALPYEQYF. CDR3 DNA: TGCAGCGTCGGACAGGCATTACCCTACGAGCAGTACTTC.

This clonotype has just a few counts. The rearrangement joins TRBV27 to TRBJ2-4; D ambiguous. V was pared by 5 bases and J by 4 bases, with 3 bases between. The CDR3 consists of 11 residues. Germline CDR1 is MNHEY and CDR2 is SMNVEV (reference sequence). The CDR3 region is CASSGKNIQYF. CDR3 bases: TGTGCCAGCAGTGGAAAAAACATTCAGTACTTC.

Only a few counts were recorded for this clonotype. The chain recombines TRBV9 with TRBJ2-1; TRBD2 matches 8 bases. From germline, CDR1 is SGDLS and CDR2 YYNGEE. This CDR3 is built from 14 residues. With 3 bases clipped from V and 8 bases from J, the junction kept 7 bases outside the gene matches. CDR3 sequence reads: CASSAVQREHEQFF. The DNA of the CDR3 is TGTGCCAGCAGCGCGGTTCAGCGGGAGCATGAGCAGTTCTTC.

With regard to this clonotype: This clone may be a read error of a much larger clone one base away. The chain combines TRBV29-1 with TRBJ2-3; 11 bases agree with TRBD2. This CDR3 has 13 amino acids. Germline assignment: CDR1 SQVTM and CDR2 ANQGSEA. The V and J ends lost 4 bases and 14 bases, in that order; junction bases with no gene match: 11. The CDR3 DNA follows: TGCAGCGTTGTAGTTAGCGGGAGGGGAGACGCGTATTTT. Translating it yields CSVVVSGRGDAYF.

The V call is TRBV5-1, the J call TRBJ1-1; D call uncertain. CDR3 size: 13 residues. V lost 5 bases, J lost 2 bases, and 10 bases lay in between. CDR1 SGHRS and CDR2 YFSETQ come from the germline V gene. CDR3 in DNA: TGCGCCAGCAGTGGGGTACCAAACACTGAAGCTTTCTTT. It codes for CASSGVPNTEAFF.

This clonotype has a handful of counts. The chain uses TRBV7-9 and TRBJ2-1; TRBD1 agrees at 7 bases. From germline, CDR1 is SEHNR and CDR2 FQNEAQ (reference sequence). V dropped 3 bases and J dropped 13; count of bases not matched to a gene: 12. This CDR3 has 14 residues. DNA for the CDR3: TGTGCCAGCAGCTTGGAGATGGACAGGCACCCCCAGTTCTTC. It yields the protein CASSLEMDRHPQFF.

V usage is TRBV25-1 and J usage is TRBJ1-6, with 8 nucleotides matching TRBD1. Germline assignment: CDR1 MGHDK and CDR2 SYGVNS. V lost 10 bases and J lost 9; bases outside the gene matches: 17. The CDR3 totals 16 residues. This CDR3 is CATQGADRLLGSPLHF. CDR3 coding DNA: TGTGCCACCCAGGGGGCGGACAGGTTGTTAGGTTCACCCCTCCACTTT.

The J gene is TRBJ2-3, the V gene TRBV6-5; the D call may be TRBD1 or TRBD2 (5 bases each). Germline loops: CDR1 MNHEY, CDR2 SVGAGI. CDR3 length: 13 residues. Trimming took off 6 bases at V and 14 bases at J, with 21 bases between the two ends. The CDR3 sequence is CASRKEGTRYAYF. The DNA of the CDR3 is TGTGCCAGCAGAAAAGAGGGGACCAGATACGCGTATTTT.

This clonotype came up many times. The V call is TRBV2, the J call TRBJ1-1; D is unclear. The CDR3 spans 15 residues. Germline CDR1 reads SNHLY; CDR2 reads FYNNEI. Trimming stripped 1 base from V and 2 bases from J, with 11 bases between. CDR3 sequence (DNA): TGTGCCAGCAGTGAAGGATGGGCGGACAACACTGAAGCTTTCTTT. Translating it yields CASSEGWADNTEAFF.

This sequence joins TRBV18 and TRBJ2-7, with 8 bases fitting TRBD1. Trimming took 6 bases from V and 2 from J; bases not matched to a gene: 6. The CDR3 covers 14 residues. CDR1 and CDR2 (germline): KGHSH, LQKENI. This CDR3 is CASSGDRGPYEQYF. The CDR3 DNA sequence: TGTGCCAGCTCGGGAGACAGGGGCCCCTACGAGCAGTACTTC.

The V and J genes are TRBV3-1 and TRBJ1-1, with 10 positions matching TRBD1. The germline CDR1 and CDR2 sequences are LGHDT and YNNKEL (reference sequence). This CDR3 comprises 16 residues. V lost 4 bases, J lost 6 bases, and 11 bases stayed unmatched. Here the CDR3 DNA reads TGTGCCAGCAGCCCGAACCGGGGACAGGGGACACCTGAAGCTTTCTTT. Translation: CASSPNRGQGTPEAFF.

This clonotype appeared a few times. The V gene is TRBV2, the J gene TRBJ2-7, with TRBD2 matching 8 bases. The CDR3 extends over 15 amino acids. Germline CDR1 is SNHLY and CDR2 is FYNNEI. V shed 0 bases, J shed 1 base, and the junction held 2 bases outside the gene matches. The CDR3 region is CASSEAGGGSYEQYF. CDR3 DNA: TGTGCCAGCAGTGAAGCCGGGGGGGGGTCCTACGAGCAGTACTTC.

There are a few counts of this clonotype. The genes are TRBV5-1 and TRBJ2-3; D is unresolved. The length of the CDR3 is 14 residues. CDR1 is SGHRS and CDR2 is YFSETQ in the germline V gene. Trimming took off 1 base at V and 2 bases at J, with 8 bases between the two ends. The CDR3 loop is CASSLSPFTDTQYF. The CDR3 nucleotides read TGCGCCAGCAGCTTGAGTCCCTTCACAGATACGCAGTATTTT.

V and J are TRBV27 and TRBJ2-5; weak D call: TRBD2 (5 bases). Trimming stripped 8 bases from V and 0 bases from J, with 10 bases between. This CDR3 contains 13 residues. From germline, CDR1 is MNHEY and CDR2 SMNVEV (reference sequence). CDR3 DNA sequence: TGTGCCAGCCGCCCGGGGAACCAAGAGACCCAGTACTTC. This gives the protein CASRPGNQETQYF.